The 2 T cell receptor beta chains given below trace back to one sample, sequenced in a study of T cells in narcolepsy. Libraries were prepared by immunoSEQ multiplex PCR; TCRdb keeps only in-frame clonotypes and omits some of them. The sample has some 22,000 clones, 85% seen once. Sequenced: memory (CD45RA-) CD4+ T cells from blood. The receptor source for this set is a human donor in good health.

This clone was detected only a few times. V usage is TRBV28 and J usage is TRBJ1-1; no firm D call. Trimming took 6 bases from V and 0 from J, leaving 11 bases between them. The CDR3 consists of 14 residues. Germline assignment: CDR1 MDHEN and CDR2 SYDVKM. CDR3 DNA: TGTGCCAGCAGAAAAGGACTGCTGAACACTGAAGCTTTCTTT. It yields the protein CASRKGLLNTEAFF.

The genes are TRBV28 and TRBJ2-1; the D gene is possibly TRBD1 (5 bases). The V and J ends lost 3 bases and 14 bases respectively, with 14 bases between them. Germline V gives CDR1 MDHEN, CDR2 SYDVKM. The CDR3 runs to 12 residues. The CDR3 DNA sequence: TGTGCCAGCAGTTTGGCGACAGCCGCGGAGTTCTTC. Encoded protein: CASSLATAAEFF.